The next 7 T cell receptor beta chains were all read from a single sample in a study of blood T cell repertoires in COVID-19. Sequencing was performed with immunoSEQ multiplex PCR; in TCRdb, only in-frame clones are kept and a portion is missing. The table includes about 67,000 clones, around 85% detected once. The sample consisted of peripheral blood. The receptors derive from a woman of 80 years or more with acute or convalescent COVID-19.

The chain recombines TRBV6-5 with TRBJ1-3; the D gene is possibly TRBD1 (6 bases). The CDR3 consists of 15 residues. V lost 7 bases to trimming and J lost 4 bases, with 17 bases between them. Germline V gene sequence: CDR1 MNHEY, CDR2 SVGAGI. The CDR3 DNA sequence: TGTGCCAGCATCCGAGGGGGGGCGCAGGGAAACACCATATATTTT. Protein sequence: CASIRGGAQGNTIYF.

This chain joins TRBV2 and TRBJ1-6; 10 nucleotides line up with TRBD1. Trimming removed 10 bases from V and 7 bases from J; junction bases left unmatched: 4. From germline, CDR1 is SNHLY and CDR2 FYNNEI. This CDR3 is built from 13 residues. The CDR3 DNA reads TGTGCCACCCGGACAGGGGGGAATTCACCCCTCCACTTT. It specifies CATRTGGNSPLHF.

The DNA for the CDR3 is TGTGCCAGCAGCTTAAAGTCGCGGGGCCGGTTCAATCAGCCCCAGCATTTT. Its translation: CASSLKSRGRFNQPQHF. The gene calls are TRBV7-4 and TRBJ1-5; the D gene is possibly TRBD1 (5 bases). The V gene lost 2 bases and the J gene lost 3 bases, with 17 bases spanning the gap. The germline gives CDR1 SGHVT, CDR2 SQSDAQ. CDR3 length: 17 amino acids.

This clone has only one observation. This rearrangement joins TRBV2 to TRBJ1-3; TRBD1 agrees at 7 bases. Losses at the gene ends were 8 bases for V and 2 bases for J; bases not matched to a gene: 3. This CDR3 contains 13 residues. CDR1 and CDR2 (germline): SNHLY, FYNNEI. Written as DNA, the CDR3 is TGTGCCAGCCTAGGGACAGCTGGAAACACCATATATTTT. Protein product: CASLGTAGNTIYF.

This clone occurred a few times. The chain joins TRBV2 to TRBJ2-1; weak D call: TRBD1 (5 bases). The CDR3 has 16 residues. From germline, CDR1 is SNHLY and CDR2 FYNNEI. The V gene lost 11 bases and the J gene lost 0 bases, with 20 bases spanning the gap. The CDR3 loop reads CAVNTAGHRSYNEQFF. Written as DNA, the CDR3 is TGTGCCGTCAATACTGCAGGGCACCGCTCCTACAATGAGCAGTTCTTC.

The chain recombines TRBV5-5 with TRBJ1-1; 8 bases line up with TRBD1. Germline loops: CDR1 SGHKS, CDR2 YYEKEE (reference sequence). J was trimmed by 10 bases and V by 0 bases; bases with no gene match: 5. There are 13 residues in the CDR3. Here the CDR3 DNA reads TGTGCCAGCAGCTTGGGAGACAGGGGTTTAGCTTTCTTT. Its protein is CASSLGDRGLAFF. Variable domain in full (rest from reference TRBV5-5 and TRBJ1-1): DAGVTQSPTHLIKTRGQQVTLRCSPISGHKSVSWYQQVLGQGPQFIFQYYEKEERGRGNFPDRFSARQFPNYSSELNVNALLLGDSALYLCASSLGDRGLAFFGQGTRLTVV.

V gene TRBV7-6 combines with J gene TRBJ2-3; D gene uncertain. The CDR3 is 14 amino acids. Germline lookup yields CDR1 SGHVS and CDR2 FNYEAQ. V was trimmed by 1 base and J by 2 bases, leaving 7 bases between them. This CDR3 is CASSLVQTTDTQYF. CDR3 DNA: TGTGCCAGCAGCTTAGTACAGACCACAGATACGCAGTATTTT.